Presented here are 29 T cell receptor beta chains from one specimen sequenced in a study of blood T cell repertoires in COVID-19. Libraries were prepared by immunoSEQ multiplex PCR; TCRdb keeps only in-frame clonotypes and omits some of them. The data contain about 220,000 clones, around 75% of them singletons. Sample: peripheral blood. The receptors shown here come from a human donor in a cohort sampled during active COVID-19.

The V gene is TRBV28, the J gene TRBJ2-7, with 9 bases that match TRBD1. J lost 1 base, V lost 2 bases, and 6 bases had no gene match. The CDR3 loop spans 16 amino acids. From germline, CDR1 is MDHEN and CDR2 SYDVKM. In DNA, the CDR3 is TGTGCCAGCAGTTTAGCCGGGACAGGGATTTCCTACGAGCAGTACTTC. It yields the protein CASSLAGTGISYEQYF.

This chain joins TRBV24-1 and TRBJ1-2, with a tentative D call TRBD1 (5 bases). The CDR3 contains 12 residues. CDR1 and CDR2 from the germline V gene are KGHDR and SFDVKD. Between the trimmed V and J ends, which lost 6 bases and 7 bases, there was a span of 11 bases. The CDR3 spells CATSSQGFGYTF. The CDR3 DNA is TGTGCCACCAGTTCCCAGGGATTTGGCTACACCTTC.

J is TRBJ1-2 and V is TRBV6-6, with D perhaps matching TRBD1 (6 bases). This CDR3 is 13 amino acids long. The germline V gene has CDR1 MNHNY and CDR2 SVGAGI (reference sequence). Trimming stripped 8 bases from V and 4 bases from J, with 14 bases between. CDR3 sequence reads: CASEGESRYGYTF. CDR3 coding DNA: TGTGCCAGCGAGGGGGAATCGCGCTATGGCTACACCTTC.

The rearrangement joins TRBV7-2 to TRBJ2-2, with D maybe TRBD1 (7 bases). The CDR3 contains 15 residues. The V end was cut by 1 base, the J end by 8 bases, with 14 bases between. Germline CDR1 SGHTA, CDR2 FQGNSA. The CDR3 protein is CASSLEQGGRGELFF. The CDR3 region has the DNA TGTGCCAGCAGCTTAGAGCAGGGGGGTAGGGGGGAGCTGTTTTTT.

J is TRBJ2-1 and V is TRBV7-3; 12 positions agree with TRBD2. In germline, CDR1 is SGHTA, CDR2 FQGTGA. CDR3 length: 16 amino acids. V lost 5 bases to trimming and J lost 6 bases; unmatched junction nucleotides: 8. The CDR3 DNA sequence: TGTGCCAGCAGCCTAGTACTAGCGGGAGGCCGCAATGAGCAGTTCTTC. It specifies CASSLVLAGGRNEQFF.

A single count supports this clone. CDR3 nucleotides: TGTGCCAGCAGCTTATGGCTAGCGGACGAGCAGTACTTC. Translated, it gives CASSLWLADEQYF. V and J are TRBV7-9 and TRBJ2-7, with 7 bases aligning to TRBD2. From germline, CDR1 is SEHNR and CDR2 FQNEAQ (reference sequence). The CDR3 contains 13 residues. V shed 2 bases and J 5 bases; nucleotides not matched to a gene: 3.

The chain joins TRBV19 to TRBJ1-1, with D perhaps TRBD1 (6 bases). Germline values: CDR1 LNHDA, CDR2 SQIVND (reference sequence). Trimming stripped 7 bases from V and 6 bases from J, with 15 bases between. The CDR3 consists of 13 residues. CDR3 region: CASTLGQQPEAFF. CDR3 bases: TGTGCCAGTACCCTGGGACAACAGCCTGAAGCTTTCTTT.

Concerning this clone itself: Distinct nucleotide sequences in the sample also encode this CDR3. V and J are TRBV5-1 and TRBJ2-3, with D possibly TRBD1 on 6 matching bases. From germline, CDR1 is SGHRS and CDR2 YFSETQ. V was trimmed by 0 bases and J by 0 bases, leaving 8 bases between them. CDR3 length: 15 amino acids. The DNA of the CDR3 is TGCGCCAGCAGCTTGGAGGGGGATAGCACAGATACGCAGTATTTT. As protein: CASSLEGDSTDTQYF.

J is TRBJ2-7 and V is TRBV28; no clear D gene. The CDR3 is 14 amino acids. Per the germline V gene, CDR1 is MDHEN and CDR2 is SYDVKM. V was cut by 4 bases and J by 1 base, with 11 bases left in between. The CDR3 loop is CASSSPITSYEQYF. DNA for the CDR3: TGTGCCAGCAGTTCCCCCATTACTTCCTACGAGCAGTACTTC.

V gene TRBV21-1 combines with J gene TRBJ1-4; TRBD1, the table's D call, lacks a check against the DNA. TRBV21-1 is designated a pseudogene. The CDR3 runs 16 residues. CDR3 sequence reads: CASSTGTDPTNEKLFF. The DNA of the CDR3 is TGTGCCAGCAGCACGGGGACAGATCCAACTAATGAAAAACTGTTTTTT.

The chain links TRBV5-6 to TRBJ2-7; TRBD2 agrees at 10 bases. Germline assignment: CDR1 SGHDT and CDR2 YYEEEE. CDR3 length: 15 amino acids. Losses at the gene ends were 4 bases for V and 3 bases for J; bases not matched to a gene: 7. Here the CDR3 DNA reads TGTGCCAGCAGCAGACTAGCGGGCCACTTCTACGAGCAGTACTTC. Its protein is CASSRLAGHFYEQYF.

The V call is TRBV30, the J call TRBJ1-5, with 7 bases matching TRBD1. The CDR3 runs 16 residues. J gave up 1 base and V 2 bases, and 8 bases lay outside the gene matches. Germline CDR1 is GTSNPN and CDR2 is SVGIG (reference sequence). CDR3 residues: CAWSQPGQRSNQPQHF. The CDR3 DNA reads TGTGCCTGGAGTCAGCCGGGACAGAGAAGCAATCAGCCCCAGCATTTT.

The J gene is TRBJ2-5, the V gene TRBV20-1; D gene unclear. This CDR3 contains 13 residues. The V end lost 3 bases, the J end lost 2 bases, and 10 bases lay between the germline ends. The germline gives CDR1 DFQATT, CDR2 SNEGSKA (reference sequence). The CDR3 reads CSASYASQETQYF. The CDR3 nucleotides read TGCAGTGCTAGTTACGCTAGTCAAGAGACCCAGTACTTC.

This clone was recorded once. The chain recombines TRBV10-1 with TRBJ2-7; TRBD1 agrees at 8 bases. From germline, CDR1 is WNHNN and CDR2 SYGVQD (reference sequence). The V gene end was trimmed by 6 bases and the J gene end by 7 bases; junction bases not matched to a gene: 14. The CDR3 totals 15 residues. In DNA, the CDR3 is TGCGCCAGCAGAGTTTCCCGGACAGGGTCTCGGGAGCAGTACTTC. Protein sequence: CASRVSRTGSREQYF.

This clone came up once. The V and J genes are TRBV28 and TRBJ1-5; 9 bases line up with TRBD1. The CDR3 sequence is 15 residues long. Germline V lookup: CDR1 MDHEN, CDR2 SYDVKM. V dropped 6 bases and J dropped 2; count of bases not matched to a gene: 5. CDR3 region: CASRGWTGGNQPQHF. The CDR3 nucleotides are TGTGCCAGCAGGGGATGGACAGGGGGCAATCAGCCCCAGCATTTT.

Note on this clone: Other DNA sequences of this sample code for an identical CDR3. V is TRBV18 and J is TRBJ2-7; 9 positions agree with TRBD1. The CDR3 length is 13 residues. The V gene's germline CDR1 is KGHSH and CDR2 LQKENI. V gave up 6 bases and J gave up 4 bases; unmatched junction bases: 4. In DNA form, the CDR3 reads TGTGCCAGCTCGGGACAGGGAGCTTACGAGCAGTACTTC. It encodes CASSGQGAYEQYF.

V gene TRBV4-3 combines with J gene TRBJ2-1; D gene unclear. This CDR3 has 12 amino acids. Trimming shortened V by 1 base and J by 5 bases, and 3 bases separated the two germline ends. Germline V gene data show CDR1 as LGHNA and CDR2 as YSLEER. CDR3: CASSQVDNEQFF. The DNA for the CDR3 is TGCGCCAGCAGCCAAGTAGACAATGAGCAGTTCTTC.

The genes are TRBV21-1 and TRBJ1-2; TRBD1, as called in the table, went unchecked against the DNA. TRBV21-1 is a known pseudogene. This CDR3 contains 13 residues. CDR3 nucleotides: TGTGCCGGCACCACAGGGTTTGACTATGGCTACACCTTC. Encoded protein: CAGTTGFDYGYTF.

The chain is built from TRBV27 and TRBJ2-1; TRBD1 aligns across 10 bases. The length of the CDR3 is 16 residues. Trimming cost V 4 bases and J 6 bases; bases outside gene matches: 9. Germline V gene sequence: CDR1 MNHEY, CDR2 SMNVEV (reference sequence). Written as DNA, the CDR3 is TGTGCCAGCAGTTCATATGGACAGGGGGGGCCCAATGAGCAGTTCTTC. It specifies CASSSYGQGGPNEQFF.

V is TRBV27 and J is TRBJ1-5, with D possibly matching TRBD1 (6 bases). V was shortened by 4 bases and J by 5 bases, with 15 bases between the two germline ends. CDR1 and CDR2 (germline): MNHEY, SMNVEV (reference sequence). CDR3 size: 15 residues. CDR3 region: CASSSLQGTDQPQHF. The CDR3 DNA is TGTGCCAGCAGTTCTCTACAGGGTACAGATCAGCCCCAGCATTTT.

The chain has TRBV6-2 or TRBV6-3 and TRBJ2-1; 11 bases map to TRBD2. This CDR3 contains 18 residues. Per the germline V gene, CDR1 is MNHEY and CDR2 is SVGEGT. The trim removed 2 bases at V and 0 bases at J, leaving 6 bases unmatched. The CDR3 DNA sequence: TGTGCCAGCAGTTACCCGACTAGCGGGATGAGCTCCTACAATGAGCAGTTCTTC. This gives the protein CASSYPTSGMSSYNEQFF.

V and J are TRBV28 and TRBJ2-7, with 9 bases that match TRBD1. Trimming took 3 bases from V and 6 from J; bases not matched to a gene: 6. The CDR3 length is 14 residues. Germline CDR1 MDHEN, CDR2 SYDVKM. DNA for the CDR3: TGTGCCAGCAGTTTTTCGGGACAGGGAGGCGAGCAGTACTTC. This translates into CASSFSGQGGEQYF.

The count of this clone is one. The chain uses TRBV3-1 (or the pseudogene TRBV3-2) and TRBJ2-7; TRBD1 agrees at 10 bases. Unmatched junction bases numbered 3, after V lost 2 bases and J lost 2 bases. Germline lookup yields CDR1 LGHDT and CDR2 YNNKEL (reference sequence). This CDR3 comprises 15 residues. The CDR3 protein is CASSQPGQGPYEQYF. The DNA for the CDR3 is TGTGCCAGCAGCCAACCGGGACAGGGGCCCTACGAGCAGTACTTC.

The chain combines TRBV7-2 with TRBJ2-1; the D is unclear. This CDR3 region has 13 residues. The germline CDR1 and CDR2 sequences are SGHTA and FQGNSA. V lost 2 bases and J 3 bases, leaving 5 bases between the germline ends. The CDR3 DNA is TGTGCCAGCAGCTTAACTAACTACAATGAGCAGTTCTTC. Translating it yields CASSLTNYNEQFF.

The genes are TRBV7-2 and TRBJ2-1, with 9 bases aligning to TRBD2. This CDR3 has 15 amino acids. The trim removed 3 bases at V and 6 bases at J, leaving 6 bases unmatched. Germline V lookup: CDR1 SGHTA, CDR2 FQGNSA. CDR3 in DNA: TGTGCCAGCAGCTTTCAGGGACTAGCAAGCAATGAGCAGTTCTTC. It is translated as CASSFQGLASNEQFF.

The J gene is TRBJ2-5, the V gene TRBV6-2 or TRBV6-3, with 15 bases that match TRBD2. The germline V gene has CDR1 MNHEY and CDR2 SVGEGT. The CDR3 extends over 18 amino acids. V trimming: 5 bases; J trimming: 5 bases; junction bases outside the gene matches: 12. In DNA, the CDR3 is TGTGCCAGCAGTCAGGGGACTAGCGGGAGGAGGGCGGAGGAGACCCAGTACTTC. It yields the protein CASSQGTSGRRAEETQYF.

This clone came up a few times. This sequence joins TRBV18 and TRBJ1-2; D remains unclear. The CDR3 spans 15 residues. The germline V gene encodes CDR1 KGHSH and CDR2 LQKENI. V was trimmed by 2 bases and J by 4 bases, leaving 14 bases between them. The CDR3 DNA reads as TGTGCCAGCTCACCAAGCCAGGCCAAATCCTATGGCTACACCTTC. Protein: CASSPSQAKSYGYTF.

The table lists this clone with a few counts. The CDR3 loop reads CASSGGGLGRREKLFF. Written as DNA, the CDR3 is TGTGCCAGCAGCGGTGGAGGGCTTGGCCGCCGCGAAAAACTGTTTTTT. The V call is TRBV9, the J call TRBJ1-4; D not resolved. Trimming left V 3 bases short and J 8 bases short, with 20 bases between. Germline V gene lookup returns CDR1 SGDLS and CDR2 YYNGEE. This CDR3 has 16 amino acids. The full variable domain, with the rest looked up from reference TRBV9 and TRBJ1-4, is DSGVTQTPKHLITATGQRVTLRCSPRSGDLSVYWYQQSLDQGLQFLIQYYNGEERAKGNILERFSAQQFPDLHSELNLSSLELGDSALYFCASSGGGLGRREKLFFGSGTQLSVL.

V gene TRBV6-5 combines with J gene TRBJ2-7; 11 bases align to TRBD2. This CDR3 comprises 15 residues. Germline values: CDR1 MNHEY, CDR2 SVGAGI. V shed 6 bases, J shed 3 bases, and the junction held 7 bases outside the gene matches. CDR3 sequence: CASRRTGTSGYEQYF. The CDR3 region has the DNA TGTGCCAGCAGGCGGACCGGGACTAGCGGCTACGAGCAGTACTTC.